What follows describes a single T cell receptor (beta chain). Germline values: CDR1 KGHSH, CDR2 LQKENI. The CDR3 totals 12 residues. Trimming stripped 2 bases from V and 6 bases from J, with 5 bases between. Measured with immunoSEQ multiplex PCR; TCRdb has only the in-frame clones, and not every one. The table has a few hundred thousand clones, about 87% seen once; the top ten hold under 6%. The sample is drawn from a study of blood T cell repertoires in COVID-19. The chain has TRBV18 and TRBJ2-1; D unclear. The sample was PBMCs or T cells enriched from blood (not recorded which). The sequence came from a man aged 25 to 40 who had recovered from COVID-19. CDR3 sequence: CASSPRANEQFF. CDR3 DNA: TGTGCCAGCTCACCAAGAGCCAATGAGCAGTTCTTC.